This T cell receptor beta chain appears in the sequencing data of a study of cytomegalovirus exposure and HLA in healthy donors. Findings and limits, study-wide: In vitro checks showed that a few CMV-associated chains really do target CMV antigens. In a later analysis, HLA-associated beta chains showed higher expansion and lower generation probabilities than comparable chains. Data from an earlier analysis indicated that most TCR beta V segments were productive either about 87% or about 30% of the time. Indistinguishability led to the exclusion of some V segments, TRBV6-2 and TRBV6-3 included.

As for this clone: Its antigen is not known.

CDR1 is SQVTM, CDR2 ANQGSEA, per germline. This CDR3 comprises 12 residues. Unmatched junction bases numbered 5, after V lost 2 bases and J lost 7 bases. The PCR employed 60 Vbeta primers together with 13 Jbeta primers. TCRdb's table, derived via immunoSEQ multiplex PCR, lists solely in-frame clones and lacks some. The sample has about 130,000 clones, around 67% seen once. The chain has TRBV29-1 and TRBJ2-7; 7 bases align to TRBD1. Sample: PBMCs. The receptor was derived from a man younger than 30 in good health and CMV-seropositive. CDR3 sequence reads: CSVEKGADEQYF. For the CDR3, the DNA is TGCAGCGTTGAAAAGGGGGCCGATGAGCAGTACTTC.